The rows below give T cell receptor beta chains drawn from one sample of a study of beta chain features in type 1 diabetes. Assay used: immunoSEQ multiplex PCR; TCRdb lists only in-frame clones, some missing. Of 300,000 to 350,000 clones in the sample, roughly a fifth are singletons; the top ten hold around 0.045%. Sequencing was carried out using naive CD4+ T cells from blood. The receptors were gathered from a woman younger than 30 in good health. Both conserved end residues are trimmed from each CDR3. The order of the fields is D gene, V gene, CDR3 protein. A D gene is named only where the DNA matches it firmly.

d_gene: TRBD2
v_gene: TRBV2
CDR3aa: ASSEARTSGRRETQY

d_gene: .
v_gene: TRBV30
CDR3aa: AWSGQMETQY

d_gene: .
v_gene: TRBV2
CDR3aa: ASTVEVGDYGYT

d_gene: .
v_gene: TRBV10-3
CDR3aa: AIRFDRDTEAF

d_gene: TRBD2
v_gene: TRBV14
CDR3aa: ASSSSGGSQETQY

d_gene: TRBD2
v_gene: TRBV4-1
CDR3aa: ASSQDGRGAGETQY

d_gene: TRBD2
v_gene: TRBV4-2
CDR3aa: ASSQVGGSGRALY

d_gene: TRBD2
v_gene: TRBV4-1
CDR3aa: ASSQGLAGGPSRDEQF

d_gene: TRBD1
v_gene: TRBV11-1
CDR3aa: ASSSGTGGGYGYT

d_gene: TRBD2
v_gene: TRBV11-3
CDR3aa: ASFPGTSVYNTGELF

d_gene: TRBD2
v_gene: TRBV4-2
CDR3aa: ASRPARLAGGDEQF

d_gene: .
v_gene: TRBV2
CDR3aa: ASSATGKETQY